This TCR beta chain was captured by sequencing in a study of CD8 T cells in ankylosing spondylitis. Germline V gene lookup returns CDR1 SGDLS and CDR2 YYNGEE. Deletions cut 4 bases from V and 3 bases from J, with 19 bases between. This CDR3 comprises 17 residues. This clonotype has a handful of counts. In TCRdb, the 5' RACE reads were re-called with MiXCR into one record per CDR3 protein. Seen here are about 42,000 distinct CDR3 sequences, around 2.8% observed once, and the top ten hold about 4.5%. The source of this sequence is a male donor with ankylosing spondylitis or in good health (not recorded which). Sample: blood, either unsorted or a sorted T cell fraction (not recorded which). The V and J genes are TRBV9 and TRBJ1-4; D is perhaps TRBD1 (6 bases). The CDR3 loop is CASSTMTSGAANEKLFF. CDR3 in DNA: TGTGCCAGCAGCACTATGACTTCAGGGGCGGCTAATGAAAAACTGTTTTTT.